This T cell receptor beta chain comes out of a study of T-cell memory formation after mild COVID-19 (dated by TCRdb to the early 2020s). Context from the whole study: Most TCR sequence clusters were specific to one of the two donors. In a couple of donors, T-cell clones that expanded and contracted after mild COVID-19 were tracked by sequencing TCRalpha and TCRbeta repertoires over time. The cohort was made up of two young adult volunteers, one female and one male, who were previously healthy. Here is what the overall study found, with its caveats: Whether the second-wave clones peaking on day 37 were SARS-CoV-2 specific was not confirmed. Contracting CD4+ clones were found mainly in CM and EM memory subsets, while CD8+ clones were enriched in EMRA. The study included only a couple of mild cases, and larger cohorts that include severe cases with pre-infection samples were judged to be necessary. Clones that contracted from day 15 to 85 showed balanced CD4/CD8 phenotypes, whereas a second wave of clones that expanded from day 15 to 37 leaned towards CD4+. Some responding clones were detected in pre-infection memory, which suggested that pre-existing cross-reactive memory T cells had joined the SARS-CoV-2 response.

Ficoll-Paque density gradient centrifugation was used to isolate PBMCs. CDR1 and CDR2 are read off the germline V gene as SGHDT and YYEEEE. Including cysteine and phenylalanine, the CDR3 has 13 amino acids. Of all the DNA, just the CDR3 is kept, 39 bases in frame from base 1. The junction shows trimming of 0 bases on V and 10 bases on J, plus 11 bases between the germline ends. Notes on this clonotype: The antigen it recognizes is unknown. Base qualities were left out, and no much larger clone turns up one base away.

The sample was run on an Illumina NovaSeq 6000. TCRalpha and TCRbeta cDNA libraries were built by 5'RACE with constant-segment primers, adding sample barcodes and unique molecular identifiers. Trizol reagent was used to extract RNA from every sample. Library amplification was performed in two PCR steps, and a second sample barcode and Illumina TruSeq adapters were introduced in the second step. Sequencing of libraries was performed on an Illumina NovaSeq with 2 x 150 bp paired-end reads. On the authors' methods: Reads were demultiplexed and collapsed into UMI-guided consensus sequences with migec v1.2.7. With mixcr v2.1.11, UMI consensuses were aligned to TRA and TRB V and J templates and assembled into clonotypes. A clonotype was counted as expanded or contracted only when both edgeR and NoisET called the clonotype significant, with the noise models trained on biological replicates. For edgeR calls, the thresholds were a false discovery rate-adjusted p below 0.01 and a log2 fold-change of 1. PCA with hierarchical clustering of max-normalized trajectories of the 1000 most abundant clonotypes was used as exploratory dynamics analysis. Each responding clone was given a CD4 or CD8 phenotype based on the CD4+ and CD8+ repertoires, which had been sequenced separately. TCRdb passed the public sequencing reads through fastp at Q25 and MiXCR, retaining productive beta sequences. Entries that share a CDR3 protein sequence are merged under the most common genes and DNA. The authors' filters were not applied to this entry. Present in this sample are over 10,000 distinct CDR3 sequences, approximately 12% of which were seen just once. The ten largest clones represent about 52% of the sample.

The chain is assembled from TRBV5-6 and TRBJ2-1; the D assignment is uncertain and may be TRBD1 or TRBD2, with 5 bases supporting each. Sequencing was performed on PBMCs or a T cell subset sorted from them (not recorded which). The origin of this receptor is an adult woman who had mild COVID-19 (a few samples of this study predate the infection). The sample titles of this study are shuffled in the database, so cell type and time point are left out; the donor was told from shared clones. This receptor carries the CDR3 CASSLGGAREQFF. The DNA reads TGTGCCAGCAGCTTGGGAGGGGCACGGGAGCAGTTCTTC.